The 8 T cell receptor beta chains in this list originate from one sample, sequenced in a study of cytomegalovirus exposure and HLA in healthy donors. It was with 60 Vbeta and 13 Jbeta primers that the PCR ran. Only in-frame clones appear in the TCRdb table, and some are missing; sequencing was by immunoSEQ multiplex PCR. This sample has about 100,000 clones, with 60% to 85% found just once. Sequences were obtained from PBMCs. The receptors stem from a man aged 45 to 65 in good health and CMV-seronegative.

The chain is built from TRBV7-2 and TRBJ1-3; possible D gene TRBD1, 6 bases. Trimming pared 5 bases from V and 2 bases from J, leaving 13 bases between. This CDR3 contains 15 residues. Germline lookup yields CDR1 SGHTA and CDR2 FQGNSA. The CDR3: CASSPSGVAGNTIYF. Here the CDR3 DNA reads TGTGCCAGCAGCCCCTCAGGGGTTGCTGGAAACACCATATATTTT.

This CDR3 is CASRAQETQYF. The CDR3 nucleotides read TGTGCCAGCAGAGCCCAAGAGACCCAGTACTTC. V is TRBV2 and J is TRBJ2-5; no definite D call. CDR3 length equals 11 residues. Trimming took 6 bases from V and 1 from J, leaving 3 bases between them. Per germline, CDR1 SNHLY and CDR2 FYNNEI.

The chain carries TRBV11-2 and TRBJ2-7, with 9 bases lining up with TRBD1. V was pared by 5 bases and J by 3 bases, with 5 bases of the junction left unmatched. Germline V CDR1 and CDR2: SGHAT, FQNNGV. There are 14 residues in the CDR3. CDR3 region: CASSPSTGGYEQYF. DNA for the CDR3: TGTGCCAGCAGCCCGTCGACAGGGGGCTACGAGCAGTACTTC.

CDR3 DNA: TGTGCCAGCAGTTTCGGGGGAAATGAAGCTTTCTTT. It translates to CASSFGGNEAFF. The V gene is TRBV28, the J gene TRBJ1-1, with D maybe TRBD1 (5 bases). V lost 3 bases and J 7 bases, leaving 9 bases between the germline ends. The CDR3 length is 12 residues. Germline V gene lookup returns CDR1 MDHEN and CDR2 SYDVKM. The whole variable domain, filled in from reference TRBV28 and TRBJ1-1, reads DVKVTQSSRYLVKRTGEKVFLECVQDMDHENMFWYRQDPGLGLRLIYFSYDVKMKEKGDIPEGYSVSREKKERFSLILESASTNQTSMYLCASSFGGNEAFFGQGTRLTVV.

The chain carries TRBV29-1 and TRBJ2-3; 11 bases line up with TRBD2. The ends lost 8 bases at V and 1 base at J; junction bases unmatched: 8. Germline values: CDR1 SQVTM, CDR2 ANQGSEA. The CDR3 has 15 amino acids. The CDR3 loop reads CSLRTSGLGTDTQYF. CDR3 DNA: TGCAGCCTAAGGACTAGCGGGTTAGGCACAGATACGCAGTATTTT.

The chain combines TRBV6-1 with TRBJ2-7, with 8 bases fitting TRBD2. The junction had 4 bases not matched to a gene; V was cut back by 2 bases and J by 1 base. The CDR3 length is 15 residues. Germline V gene lookup returns CDR1 MNHNS and CDR2 SASEGT. The CDR3 DNA sequence: TGTGCCAGCAGTGAAAGGGAGCGGGGGTCCTACGAGCAGTACTTC. Its protein is CASSERERGSYEQYF.

V and J are TRBV7-9 and TRBJ1-1; 7 positions agree with TRBD1. The length of the CDR3 is 14 residues. CDR1 is SEHNR, CDR2 FQNEAQ, per germline (reference sequence). Losses at the gene ends were 6 bases for V and 4 bases for J; bases not matched to a gene: 8. CDR3 bases: TGTGCCAGCAGGCTCGAAGGGGGCGGCACTGAAGCTTTCTTT. Amino acids: CASRLEGGGTEAFF.

This sequence joins TRBV5-1 and TRBJ2-1, with D perhaps matching TRBD2 (5 bases). This CDR3 is built from 14 residues. Trimming left V 6 bases short and J 0 bases short, with 10 bases between. The V gene's germline CDR1 is SGHRS and CDR2 YFSETQ. CDR3 bases: TGCGCCAGCACCCGCGGGTCCTCCTACAATGAGCAGTTCTTC. This encodes CASTRGSSYNEQFF.